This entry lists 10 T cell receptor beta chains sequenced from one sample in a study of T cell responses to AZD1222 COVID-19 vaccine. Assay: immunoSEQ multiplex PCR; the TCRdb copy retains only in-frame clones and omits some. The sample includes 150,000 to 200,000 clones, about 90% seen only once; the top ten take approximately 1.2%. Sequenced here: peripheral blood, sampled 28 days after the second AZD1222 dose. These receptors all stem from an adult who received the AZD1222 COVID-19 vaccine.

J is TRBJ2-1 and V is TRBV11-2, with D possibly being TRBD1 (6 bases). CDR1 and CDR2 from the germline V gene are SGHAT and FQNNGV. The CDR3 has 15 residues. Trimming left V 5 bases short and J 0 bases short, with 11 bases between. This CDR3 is CASSPGHSSYNEQFF. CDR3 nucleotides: TGTGCCAGCAGCCCGGGACACTCCTCCTACAATGAGCAGTTCTTC.

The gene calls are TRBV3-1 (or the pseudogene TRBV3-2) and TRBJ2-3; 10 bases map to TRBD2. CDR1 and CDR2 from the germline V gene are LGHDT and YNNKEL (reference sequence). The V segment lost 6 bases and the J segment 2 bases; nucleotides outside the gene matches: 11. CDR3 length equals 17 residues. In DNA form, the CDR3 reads TGTGCCAGCAGACGTTCCACCCTAGCGGGAGCCACAGATACGCAGTATTTT. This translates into CASRRSTLAGATDTQYF.

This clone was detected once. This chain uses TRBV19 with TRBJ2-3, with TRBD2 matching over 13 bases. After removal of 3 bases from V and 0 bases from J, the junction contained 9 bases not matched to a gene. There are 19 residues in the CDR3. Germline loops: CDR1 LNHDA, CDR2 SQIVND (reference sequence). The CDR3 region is CASSIGLAGDFLSTDTQYF. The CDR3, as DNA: TGTGCCAGTAGTATTGGACTAGCGGGAGATTTTCTGAGCACAGATACGCAGTATTTT.

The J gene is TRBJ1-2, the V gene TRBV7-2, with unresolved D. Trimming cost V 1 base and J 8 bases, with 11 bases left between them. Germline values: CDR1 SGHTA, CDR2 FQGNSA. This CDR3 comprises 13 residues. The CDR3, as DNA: TGTGCCAGCAGCTTAGTTGGCTCTCGGGGCTACACCTTC. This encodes CASSLVGSRGYTF.

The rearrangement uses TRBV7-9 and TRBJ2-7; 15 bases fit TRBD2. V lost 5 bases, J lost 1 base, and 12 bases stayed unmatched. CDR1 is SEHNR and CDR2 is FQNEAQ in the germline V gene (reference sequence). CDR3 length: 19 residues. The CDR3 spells CASSESLGLAGGRSYEQYF. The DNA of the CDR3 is TGTGCCAGCAGCGAATCCCTGGGACTAGCGGGAGGAAGATCCTACGAGCAGTACTTC.

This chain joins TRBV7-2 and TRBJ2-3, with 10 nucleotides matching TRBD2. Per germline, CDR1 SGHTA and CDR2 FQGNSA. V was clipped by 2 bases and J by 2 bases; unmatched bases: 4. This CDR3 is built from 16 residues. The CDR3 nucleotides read TGTGCCAGCAGCTTAATAGGACTAGCGGTCACAGATACGCAGTATTTT. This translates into CASSLIGLAVTDTQYF. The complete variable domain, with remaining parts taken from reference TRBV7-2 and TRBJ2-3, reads GAGVSQSPSNKVTEKGKDVELRCDPISGHTALYWYRQSLGQGLEFLIYFQGNSAPDKSGLPSDRFSAERTGGSVSTLTIQRTQQEDSAVYLCASSLIGLAVTDTQYFGPGTRLTVL.

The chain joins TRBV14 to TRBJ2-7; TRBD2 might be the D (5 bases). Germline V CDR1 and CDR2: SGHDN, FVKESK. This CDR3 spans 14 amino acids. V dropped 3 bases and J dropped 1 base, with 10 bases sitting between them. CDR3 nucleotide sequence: TGTGCCAGCAGCCAGTCCAGGACTTCCTACGAGCAGTACTTC. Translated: CASSQSRTSYEQYF. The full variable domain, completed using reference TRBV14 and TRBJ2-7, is EAGVTQFPSHSVIEKGQTVTLRCDPISGHDNLYWYRRVMGKEIKFLLHFVKESKQDESGMPNNRFLAERTGGTYSTLKVQPAELEDSGVYFCASSQSRTSYEQYFGPGTRLTVT.

CDR3 protein: CASSSGGPGNTIYF. The CDR3 nucleotides are TGTGCCAGTTCCTCAGGGGGCCCTGGAAACACCATATATTTT. The rearrangement uses TRBV19 and TRBJ1-3; TRBD1 agrees at 8 bases. Germline loops: CDR1 LNHDA, CDR2 SQIVND (reference sequence). There are 14 residues in the CDR3. Trimming removed 8 bases from V and 2 bases from J; junction bases left unmatched: 5.

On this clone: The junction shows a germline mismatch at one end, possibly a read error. The CDR3 coding sequence is TGTGCCAGCAGTCCCGGGGGAATGGAAGTCTTT. Its protein is CASSPGGMEVF. The V call is TRBV6-6, the J call TRBJ1-1, with D maybe TRBD1 (5 bases). From germline, CDR1 is MNHNY and CDR2 SVGAGI (reference sequence). The length of the CDR3 is 11 residues.

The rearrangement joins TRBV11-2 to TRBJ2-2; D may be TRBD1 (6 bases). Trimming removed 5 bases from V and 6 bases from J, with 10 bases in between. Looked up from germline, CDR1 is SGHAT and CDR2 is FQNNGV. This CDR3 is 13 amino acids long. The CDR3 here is CASSHRVSGELFF. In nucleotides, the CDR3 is TGTGCCAGCAGCCACAGGGTCTCCGGGGAGCTGTTTTTT.